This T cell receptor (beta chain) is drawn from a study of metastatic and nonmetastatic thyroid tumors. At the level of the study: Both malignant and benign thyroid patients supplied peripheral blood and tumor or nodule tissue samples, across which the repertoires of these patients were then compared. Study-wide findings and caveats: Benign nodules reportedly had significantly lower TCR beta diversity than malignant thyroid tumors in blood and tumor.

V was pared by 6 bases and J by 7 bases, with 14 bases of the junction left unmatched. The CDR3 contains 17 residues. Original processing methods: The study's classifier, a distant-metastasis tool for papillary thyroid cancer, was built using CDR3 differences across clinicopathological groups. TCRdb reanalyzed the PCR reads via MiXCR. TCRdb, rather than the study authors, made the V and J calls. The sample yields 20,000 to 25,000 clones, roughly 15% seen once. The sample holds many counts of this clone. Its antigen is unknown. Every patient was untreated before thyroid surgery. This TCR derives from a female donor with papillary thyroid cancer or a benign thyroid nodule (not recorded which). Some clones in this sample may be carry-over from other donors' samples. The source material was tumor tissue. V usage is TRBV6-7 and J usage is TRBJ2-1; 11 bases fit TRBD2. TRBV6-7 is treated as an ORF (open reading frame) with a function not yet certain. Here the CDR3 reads CASSRYTSGRVENEQFF. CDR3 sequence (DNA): TGTGCCAGCAGCCGTTATACTAGCGGGAGAGTGGAGAATGAGCAGTTCTTC.